These 24 T cell receptor beta chains share one sample of origin, sequenced in a study of T cell changes during pregnancy in multiple sclerosis (dated by TCRdb to the late 2010s). The library relied on the immunoSEQ multiplex PCR assay. TCRdb holds this immuneACCESS table with in-frame rearrangements only. Some clones are missing; in checked studies, unresolved V genes explain under half, and the rest has no known cause. The sample table holds 41,000 or so clones, of which approximately 90% were seen once. The top ten clonotypes cover more than 0.6% of the sample. The material was CD4+ T cells from peripheral blood mononuclear cells, obtained in the first trimester of pregnancy. Receptor source: a female donor with multiple sclerosis, enrolled in a pregnancy study.

This rearrangement joins TRBV15 to TRBJ1-5, with no clear D. The CDR3 is 15 amino acids. The V gene's germline CDR1 is LNHNV and CDR2 YYDKDF (reference sequence). Deletions cut 0 bases from V and 4 bases from J, with 10 bases between. The CDR3 nucleotides are TGTGCCACCAGCAGAGATTATGCAGGTAATCAGCCCCAGCATTTT. Protein: CATSRDYAGNQPQHF. Combining the CDR3 with reference TRBV15 and TRBJ1-5 gives the whole variable domain DAMVIQNPRYQVTQFGKPVTLSCSQTLNHNVMYWYQQKSSQAPKLLFHYYDKDFNNEADTPDNFQSRRPNTSFCFLDIRSPGLGDTAMYLCATSRDYAGNQPQHFGDGTRLSIL.

The chain combines TRBV5-1 with TRBJ2-7; D might be TRBD2 (5 bases). V was clipped by 0 bases and J by 2 bases, with 12 bases between them. The CDR3 sequence is 15 residues long. CDR1 is SGHRS and CDR2 is YFSETQ in the germline V gene. The CDR3 loop reads CASSLESQRTYEQYF. DNA of the CDR3: TGCGCCAGCAGCTTGGAGTCCCAGCGGACCTACGAGCAGTACTTC.

The chain joins TRBV15 to TRBJ2-7, with 7 bases lining up with TRBD2. The CDR3 covers 15 residues. Germline CDR1 reads LNHNV; CDR2 reads YYDKDF (reference sequence). The V segment lost 0 bases and the J segment 3 bases; nucleotides outside the gene matches: 5. CDR3 loop: CATSRDLGEGYEQYF. The DNA for the CDR3 is TGTGCCACCAGCAGAGATCTCGGGGAGGGCTACGAGCAGTACTTC.

The V call is TRBV4-2, the J call TRBJ2-1, with TRBD2 as a possible D gene (5 bases). CDR1 is LGHNA, CDR2 YNFKEQ, per germline. The CDR3 consists of 16 residues. V lost 0 bases and J lost 10, with 19 bases in between. The CDR3 loop reads CASSQDTAVGEREQFF. The CDR3 nucleotides are TGTGCCAGCAGCCAAGATACAGCGGTCGGTGAGAGGGAGCAGTTCTTC.

DNA of the CDR3: TGTGCCAGCAGTTACACAGGTTGGTACGAGCAGTACTTC. Its protein is CASSYTGWYEQYF. The chain recombines TRBV6-5 with TRBJ2-7, with a possible D match to TRBD1 (5 bases). CDR1 and CDR2 from the germline V gene are MNHEY and SVGAGI. V was shortened by 2 bases and J by 4 bases, with 9 bases between the two germline ends. This CDR3 has 13 residues.

The V call is TRBV7-2, the J call TRBJ2-7; TRBD2 matches at 7 bases. V gave up 4 bases and J gave up 4 bases; unmatched junction bases: 7. The germline V gene has CDR1 SGHTA and CDR2 FQGNSA. CDR3 length equals 14 residues. CDR3 residues: CASSSSGAGYEQYF. The DNA for the CDR3 is TGTGCCAGCAGCTCTAGCGGCGCCGGGTACGAGCAGTACTTC.

CDR3 sequence: CASSLSPRTGEGYTF. CDR3 sequence (DNA): TGTGCCAGTAGTCTCTCCCCTCGGACAGGGGAAGGCTACACCTTC. The chain has TRBV19 and TRBJ1-2; 9 bases agree with TRBD1. The V segment lost 5 bases and the J segment 8 bases; nucleotides outside the gene matches: 12. The germline CDR1 and CDR2 sequences are LNHDA and SQIVND (reference sequence). CDR3 length: 15 amino acids.

This chain links TRBV6-1 with TRBJ2-7, with 9 bases aligning to TRBD1. Unmatched junction bases numbered 6, after V lost 10 bases and J lost 2 bases. CDR1 is MNHNS and CDR2 is SASEGT in the germline V gene. This CDR3 contains 13 residues. The CDR3 DNA reads TGTGCCATCGGGACAGGGACCCCCTACGAGCAGTACTTC. It codes for CAIGTGTPYEQYF.

The genes are TRBV28 and TRBJ1-2; D not certain. CDR1 and CDR2 (germline): MDHEN, SYDVKM. CDR3 length: 13 residues. V lost 2 bases and J 8 bases, leaving 12 bases between the germline ends. The CDR3 region has the DNA TGTGCCAGCAGTTTAACTAAACCGGCAGGCTACACCTTC. This sequence encodes CASSLTKPAGYTF.

V usage is TRBV7-2 and J usage is TRBJ2-7; D is possibly TRBD2 (6 bases). V was pared by 1 base and J by 3 bases, with 13 bases between. The CDR3 has 15 residues. Germline V gives CDR1 SGHTA, CDR2 FQGNSA. The CDR3 DNA reads TGTGCCAGCAGCTTAGGAGGGACTCTTGGCTACGAGCAGTACTTC. This sequence encodes CASSLGGTLGYEQYF.

The chain couples TRBV9 to TRBJ1-1, with 8 bases identical to TRBD1. V lost 6 bases, J lost 5 bases, and 9 bases stayed unmatched. The CDR3 is 14 amino acids. Germline CDR1 and CDR2: SGDLS and YYNGEE. The DNA for the CDR3 is TGTGCCAGCACGAAAGGACAGGGCAGGACTGAAGCTTTCTTT. Amino acids: CASTKGQGRTEAFF.

This sequence joins TRBV6-6 and TRBJ1-1; TRBD1 is a possible D gene (6 bases). V lost 5 bases and J lost 5, with 15 bases in between. Germline V gene lookup returns CDR1 MNHNY and CDR2 SVGAGI (reference sequence). CDR3 length: 14 residues. CDR3 in DNA: TGTGCCAGCAGTAAGACAGGTTTGAGGACTGAAGCTTTCTTT. It yields the protein CASSKTGLRTEAFF.

This sequence joins TRBV29-1 and TRBJ1-2; TRBD1 aligns across 7 bases. V shed 6 bases, J shed 1 base, and the junction held 5 bases outside the gene matches. The CDR3 is 13 amino acids. Germline assignment: CDR1 SQVTM and CDR2 ANQGSEA. CDR3 sequence: CSVRDSLNYGYTF. In DNA, the CDR3 is TGCAGCGTCCGGGACAGTCTTAACTATGGCTACACCTTC.

The chain joins TRBV27 to TRBJ2-2, with 16 bases identical to TRBD2. Germline-derived CDR1 and CDR2 are MNHEY and SMNVEV (reference sequence). With 3 bases clipped from V and 5 bases from J, the junction kept 6 bases outside the gene matches. CDR3 size: 18 residues. The CDR3: CASSFLGLAGGETGELFF. CDR3 nucleotide sequence: TGTGCCAGCAGTTTTCTGGGACTAGCGGGAGGGGAAACCGGGGAGCTGTTTTTT.

The genes are TRBV5-6 and TRBJ2-7, with TRBD2 matching 8 bases. CDR1 and CDR2 (germline): SGHDT, YYEEEE. Germline trimming cut 0 bases from V and 3 bases from J; bases unmatched to any gene: 5. The CDR3 contains 15 residues. Here the CDR3 DNA reads TGTGCCAGCAGCTTGGGGCTAGCGGGTAGCTACGAGCAGTACTTC. Encoded protein: CASSLGLAGSYEQYF.

The CDR3 spells CASSIRDRGYEQYF. CDR3 nucleotides: TGTGCCAGTAGTATCCGGGACAGGGGGTACGAGCAGTACTTC. This sequence joins TRBV19 and TRBJ2-7; TRBD1 agrees at 11 bases. This CDR3 contains 14 residues. The germline CDR1 and CDR2 sequences are LNHDA and SQIVND (reference sequence). Trimming at V came to 3 bases and at J to 4 bases, leaving 2 bases not matched to a gene.

This clone was observed a handful of times. J is TRBJ2-7 and V is TRBV2; D call uncertain. The germline V gene encodes CDR1 SNHLY and CDR2 FYNNEI. V was pared by 4 bases and J by 4 bases, with 8 bases between. This CDR3 has 12 residues. Here the CDR3 DNA reads TGTGCCAGCAGTGCCGTCCCTTACGAGCAGTACTTC. This encodes CASSAVPYEQYF.

The genes are TRBV7-8 and TRBJ1-5; D may be TRBD1 (6 bases). V was pared by 5 bases and J by 7 bases, with 15 bases between. Germline loops: CDR1 SGHVS, CDR2 FQNEAQ. The CDR3 contains 14 residues. The DNA for the CDR3 is TGTGCCAGCAGCACTACAGGGATGGGGCAGCCCCAGCATTTT. Amino acid sequence: CASSTTGMGQPQHF.

The DNA for the CDR3 is TGTGCCAGCAGCTTAGGGCTCGGGGGCACAGATACGCAGTATTTT. This gives the protein CASSLGLGGTDTQYF. This chain joins TRBV7-6 and TRBJ2-3, with TRBD2 as a possible D gene (5 bases). The length of the CDR3 is 15 residues. The V end lost 1 base, the J end lost 1 base, and 9 bases lay between the germline ends. The germline V gene has CDR1 SGHVS and CDR2 FNYEAQ.

The chain combines TRBV18 with TRBJ2-3; 8 bases fit TRBD2. The CDR3 is 17 amino acids. Germline values: CDR1 KGHSH, CDR2 LQKENI. Trimming took 2 bases from V and 0 from J; bases not matched to a gene: 7. The CDR3 spells CASSPSITSGSTDTQYF. CDR3 DNA sequence: TGTGCCAGCTCACCATCTATAACTAGCGGAAGCACAGATACGCAGTATTTT.

The CDR3: CASSGDRAEKLFF. The CDR3 DNA sequence: TGCGCCAGCAGCGGGGACAGGGCTGAAAAACTGTTTTTT. V gene TRBV5-1 combines with J gene TRBJ1-4; 9 bases align to TRBD1. Trimming took 4 bases from V and 7 from J; bases not matched to a gene: 2. Germline CDR1 SGHRS, CDR2 YFSETQ. CDR3 length equals 13 residues.

This sequence joins TRBV29-1 and TRBJ2-3; 8 nucleotides agree with TRBD1. V lost 4 bases to trimming and J lost 4 bases; unmatched junction nucleotides: 7. This CDR3 comprises 14 residues. Germline V gene data show CDR1 as SQVTM and CDR2 as ANQGSEA. DNA for the CDR3: TGCAGCGTTGCTTCAGGGGGCGGCGCAGATACGCAGTATTTT. Translated, it gives CSVASGGGADTQYF.

The rearrangement uses TRBV30 and TRBJ1-2; D is perhaps TRBD1 (5 bases). V lost 0 bases to trimming and J lost 6 bases, with 11 bases between them. CDR3 size: 13 residues. In germline, CDR1 is GTSNPN, CDR2 SVGIG (reference sequence). This chain's CDR3 is CAWSVTGTDGYTF. The DNA for the CDR3 is TGTGCCTGGAGTGTAACAGGCACGGATGGCTACACCTTC.

The chain links TRBV28 to TRBJ2-5; TRBD1 might be the D (6 bases). The CDR3 loop spans 14 amino acids. Germline V gene lookup returns CDR1 MDHEN and CDR2 SYDVKM. Trimming pared 3 bases from V and 5 bases from J, leaving 13 bases between. DNA of the CDR3: TGTGCCAGCAGTTTGCACAGGGTCTTCGAGACCCAGTACTTC. Its translation is CASSLHRVFETQYF.